This entry lists 26 T cell receptor beta chains sequenced from one sample in a study of spatial heterogeneity in lung cancer. Time point in this sample: sample taken at primary tumor resection. No cell sorting; template was whole RNA from tumor, lung tissue or PBMC. TCRdb passed the 5' RACE reads through MiXCR, listing each CDR3 protein once. The sample contains 30,000 to 45,000 distinct CDR3 sequences, 5.2% of which appear only once. The starting material was PBMCs, obtained at surgery. Receptor source: a female donor with early-stage non-small cell lung cancer.

This clonotype has ten or more counts. The rearrangement joins TRBV19 to TRBJ2-1; 8 bases match TRBD2. Unmatched junction bases numbered 10, after V lost 3 bases and J lost 6 bases. Germline V gives CDR1 LNHDA, CDR2 SQIVND (reference sequence). The CDR3 runs to 16 residues. The CDR3 DNA is TGTGCCAGTAGTATTGGTCGGCTAGCGGGCCTCAATGAGCAGTTCTTC. Translated: CASSIGRLAGLNEQFF. The variable domain in full, with the rest retrieved from reference TRBV19 and TRBJ2-1, is DGGITQSPKYLFRKEGQNVTLSCEQNLNHDAMYWYRQDPGQGLRLIYYSQIVNDFQKGDIAEGYSVSREKKESFPLTVTSAQKNPTAFYLCASSIGRLAGLNEQFFGPGTRLTVL.

This clonotype was seen a single time. The chain has TRBV18 and TRBJ2-1, with 8 bases identical to TRBD1. Germline loops: CDR1 KGHSH, CDR2 LQKENI. The CDR3 is made up of 16 amino acids. The V and J ends lost 0 bases and 2 bases, in that order; junction bases with no gene match: 3. CDR3 coding DNA: TGTGCCAGCTCACCACCGACAGGGGTGACCTACAATGAGCAGTTCTTC. Residues: CASSPPTGVTYNEQFF.

By sample share, this clonotype is medium-sized (0.01 to 0.1%). CDR3 residues: CASSTSGRPHEQYF. CDR3 coding DNA: TGTGCCAGCAGTACTAGCGGGAGGCCCCACGAGCAGTACTTC. The rearrangement joins TRBV28 to TRBJ2-7; 12 positions agree with TRBD2. CDR1 and CDR2 from the germline V gene are MDHEN and SYDVKM. V gave up 5 bases and J gave up 5 bases; unmatched junction bases: 4. The CDR3 is made up of 14 amino acids.

In its sample, this clonotype was seen many times. V usage is TRBV5-5 and J usage is TRBJ2-3, with 7 nucleotides matching TRBD1. Germline CDR1 SGHKS, CDR2 YYEKEE (reference sequence). After removal of 6 bases from V and 6 bases from J, the junction contained 7 bases not matched to a gene. There are 13 residues in the CDR3. CDR3 coding DNA: TGTGCCAGCAAGGGGACAGAGGCGGATACGCAGTATTTT. This translates into CASKGTEADTQYF.

The sample holds many counts of this clonotype. The chain links TRBV29-1 to TRBJ2-7, with 7 bases aligning to TRBD1. V was pared by 4 bases and J by 0 bases, with 3 bases of the junction left unmatched. The germline gives CDR1 SQVTM, CDR2 ANQGSEA. This CDR3 has 13 amino acids. In nucleotides, the CDR3 is TGCAGCGTTGCCAGGGGGAGCTCCTACGAGCAGTACTTC. Translated, it gives CSVARGSSYEQYF.

The chain employs TRBV3-1 and TRBJ1-1, with unresolved D. Germline-derived CDR1 and CDR2 are LGHDT and YNNKEL (reference sequence). Trimming shortened V by 0 bases and J by 7 bases, and 6 bases separated the two germline ends. CDR3 size: 12 residues. The DNA of the CDR3 is TGTGCCAGCAGCCAAGATCCCCTTGAAGCTTTCTTT. Its protein is CASSQDPLEAFF.

The rearrangement links TRBV4-3 to TRBJ2-3, with 14 bases identical to TRBD2. Trimming at V came to 8 bases and at J to 5 bases, leaving 12 bases not matched to a gene. The CDR3 spans 17 residues. Germline V gene data show CDR1 as LGHNA and CDR2 as YSLEER. Here the CDR3 reads CASARAGTSGGGDTQYF. In DNA, the CDR3 is TGCGCCAGCGCCCGGGCCGGGACTAGCGGGGGAGGAGATACGCAGTATTTT.

This clonotype was counted at least ten times. DNA for the CDR3: TGTGCCAGCAGCCAAGAGACACAGGGAAGGGGCTACACCTTC. Translation gives CASSQETQGRGYTF. The V and J genes are TRBV4-2 and TRBJ1-2; weak D call: TRBD1 (6 bases). V dropped 0 bases and J dropped 8 bases, with 13 bases sitting between them. The CDR3 spans 14 residues. Germline lookup yields CDR1 LGHNA and CDR2 YNFKEQ.

This clonotype was recorded at least ten times. CDR3: CSAGAGWDQPQHF. The DNA for the CDR3 is TGCAGTGCTGGCGCAGGGTGGGATCAGCCCCAGCATTTT. The chain carries TRBV29-1 and TRBJ1-5; a possible D gene is TRBD1 (5 bases). This CDR3 is built from 13 residues. The V gene's germline CDR1 is SQVTM and CDR2 ANQGSEA.

This clonotype was seen at least ten times. The rearrangement joins TRBV19 to TRBJ2-5; no clear D gene. The germline V and J ends were trimmed by 3 bases and 1 base, with 6 bases remaining between them. The CDR3 extends over 13 amino acids. Per the germline V gene, CDR1 is LNHDA and CDR2 is SQIVND (reference sequence). In DNA form, the CDR3 reads TGTGCCAGTAGTATCCTACTCCAAGAGACCCAGTACTTC. Translating it yields CASSILLQETQYF.

Points on this clonotype: Since a much larger clone is just one base distant, this may be a read error. The chain carries TRBV4-1 and TRBJ2-1, with TRBD2 identical over 7 bases. Germline CDR1 MGHRA, CDR2 YSYEKL. CDR3 size: 16 residues. The CDR3 DNA reads TGCGCCGGCAGCCTGGCGGGGAGCGGGGTAGGCAATGAGCAGTTCTTC. Residues: CAGSLAGSGVGNEQFF.

The sample holds many counts of this clonotype. The gene calls are TRBV3-1 and TRBJ1-2; unclear D gene. Trimming cost V 5 bases and J 4 bases, with 8 bases left between them. The CDR3 consists of 12 residues. Germline V CDR1 and CDR2: LGHDT, YNNKEL (reference sequence). CDR3 bases: TGTGCCAGCAGCTTGTCCGCCTATGGCTACACCTTC. It yields the protein CASSLSAYGYTF.

This clonotype has a count of ten or more. The chain carries TRBV20-1 and TRBJ1-6; no definite D call. The CDR3 is 15 residues long. From germline, CDR1 is DFQATT and CDR2 SNEGSKA (reference sequence). Between the trimmed V and J ends, which lost 1 base and 8 bases, there was a span of 15 bases. The CDR3 nucleotides read TGCAGTGCTAGAGTTGTGGGATTAAAGGATTCACCCCTCCACTTT. This translates into CSARVVGLKDSPLHF.

A few counts support this clonotype. This chain links TRBV6-4 with TRBJ1-5; 7 bases line up with TRBD1. The CDR3 contains 17 residues. After removal of 8 bases from V and 4 bases from J, the junction contained 17 bases not matched to a gene. The germline gives CDR1 MRHNA, CDR2 SNTAGT. CDR3 nucleotide sequence: TGTGCCAGCGGGTTAGAAGGGGGACAGATTGTAAATCAGCCCCAGCATTTT. It specifies CASGLEGGQIVNQPQHF.

This clonotype was recorded at least ten times. The J gene is TRBJ1-1, the V gene TRBV7-8; D is undetermined. V was shortened by 4 bases and J by 5 bases, with 11 bases between the two germline ends. From germline, CDR1 is SGHVS and CDR2 FQNEAQ. There are 13 residues in the CDR3. This chain's CDR3 is CASSSSGRTEAFF. The CDR3 DNA is TGTGCCAGCAGCTCTTCGGGTAGAACTGAAGCTTTCTTT.

This clonotype was seen many times. The genes are TRBV11-2 and TRBJ2-5; 8 positions agree with TRBD1. Germline V CDR1 and CDR2: SGHAT, FQNNGV. This CDR3 is built from 14 residues. Losses at the gene ends were 2 bases for V and 5 bases for J; bases not matched to a gene: 4. The CDR3 DNA follows: TGTGCCAGCAGCTTAAGCGGACAGGGTGAGACCCAGTACTTC. This encodes CASSLSGQGETQYF.

This clonotype has ten or more counts. The V gene is TRBV13, the J gene TRBJ1-4; D is undetermined. The CDR3 runs 11 residues. Germline V CDR1 and CDR2: PRHDT, FYEKMQ (reference sequence). The V end was cut by 0 bases, the J end by 10 bases, with 3 bases between. The chain's CDR3 is CASSLGGKLFF. The CDR3 DNA reads as TGTGCCAGCAGCTTAGGGGGAAAACTGTTTTTT.

This clonotype has ten or more counts. The V call is TRBV2, the J call TRBJ2-4; D gene uncertain. CDR3 size: 13 residues. CDR1 and CDR2 from the germline V gene are SNHLY and FYNNEI. V lost 6 bases to trimming and J lost 8 bases, with 14 bases between them. CDR3 loop: CASRDPNRDIQYF. CDR3 coding DNA: TGTGCCAGCAGAGATCCGAACAGAGACATTCAGTACTTC.

On this clonotype: A much larger clone lies a single base off, so this may be a read error. The chain is built from TRBV5-4 and TRBJ1-2; maybe TRBD1 (6 bases). With 0 bases removed from V and 12 bases from J, the gap between germline ends came to 15 bases. This CDR3 region has 13 residues. Germline V gene sequence: CDR1 SGHNT, CDR2 YYREEE (reference sequence). CDR3 DNA sequence: TGTGCCAGCAGCTTGGACAGGGCAAGCGGCCACACCTTC. Protein product: CASSLDRASGHTF.

This clonotype has a count of ten or more. This chain uses TRBV5-1 with TRBJ2-3, with 10 bases identical to TRBD2. The V gene end was trimmed by 4 bases and the J gene end by 1 base; junction bases not matched to a gene: 3. This CDR3 is 15 amino acids long. Germline CDR1 reads SGHRS; CDR2 reads YFSETQ. Here the CDR3 DNA reads TGCGCCAGCAGCATAGGACTAGCGGGCACAGATACGCAGTATTTT. Translation: CASSIGLAGTDTQYF.

This clonotype was found many times. V usage is TRBV7-8 and J usage is TRBJ1-5; possibly TRBD1 for D (6 bases). Germline lookup yields CDR1 SGHVS and CDR2 FQNEAQ. The CDR3 loop spans 14 amino acids. V shed 10 bases and J shed 0 bases, with 13 bases lying between them. Written as DNA, the CDR3 is TGTGCCATCGCGACAGGTCCTAGCAATCAGCCCCAGCATTTT. It yields the protein CAIATGPSNQPQHF.

This clonotype was seen many times. The chain combines TRBV28 with TRBJ1-2, with D tentatively TRBD1 (5 bases). CDR3 size: 13 residues. V lost 7 bases and J 7 bases, leaving 16 bases between the germline ends. Germline-derived CDR1 and CDR2 are MDHEN and SYDVKM. The CDR3 is CASIPRTGLGYTF. CDR3 DNA: TGTGCCAGCATCCCCAGAACAGGTCTTGGCTACACCTTC.

This clonotype showed up many times. The rearrangement joins TRBV7-6 to TRBJ2-7; D gene unclear. Germline V gene sequence: CDR1 SGHVS, CDR2 FNYEAQ. V lost 5 bases and J lost 2, with 10 bases in between. CDR3 size: 13 residues. The CDR3 sequence is CASSRDGTYEQYF. The CDR3 DNA is TGTGCCAGCAGCCGCGACGGCACCTACGAGCAGTACTTC.

The chain uses TRBV2 and TRBJ1-5, with 7 bases lining up with TRBD1. The CDR3 runs to 14 residues. The germline gives CDR1 SNHLY, CDR2 FYNNEI. Trimming cost V 6 bases and J 5 bases; bases outside gene matches: 7. The CDR3 loop is CASSGDSGDQPQHF. DNA for the CDR3: TGTGCCAGCAGCGGGGACAGTGGAGATCAGCCCCAGCATTTT.

This clonotype was seen a few times. The chain couples TRBV6-6 to TRBJ2-7, with 9 bases fitting TRBD2. Trimming cost V 3 bases and J 4 bases; bases outside gene matches: 4. The CDR3 spans 14 residues. Germline-derived CDR1 and CDR2 are MNHNY and SVGAGI (reference sequence). Here the CDR3 reads CASSYSGGGYEQYF. In DNA, the CDR3 is TGTGCCAGCAGTTATAGCGGGGGTGGGTACGAGCAGTACTTC.

This clonotype was detected many times. V is TRBV6-2 or TRBV6-3 and J is TRBJ2-1, with D hard to call. CDR3 size: 14 residues. Trimming took off 7 bases at V and 1 base at J, with 11 bases between the two ends. CDR1 is MNHEY, CDR2 SVGEGT, per germline. Written as DNA, the CDR3 is TGTGCCAGCACCAAGGACCGTTCCTACAATGAGCAGTTCTTC. Its protein is CASTKDRSYNEQFF.